This TCR beta chain was observed in a study of EBV T-cell therapy then PD-1 blockade in nasopharyngeal carcinoma (dated by TCRdb to 2020 to 2022). Concerning this clone itself: Its cognate antigen has yet to be identified. No base quality information exists; no much larger clone differs at one position.

The Qiagen DNeasy Kit was used to extract genomic DNA from the sorted cells. TCR beta chain deep sequencing was performed on the immunoSEQ platform. On the study's bioinformatics: Repertoire data analysis was performed with the immunoSEQ Analyzer software. Here the immuneACCESS table is served through TCRdb, limited to in-frame sequences with V and J called. Missing clones are a known gap in these copies; in checked studies unresolved V genes cover under half, and the rest lacks a known reason. D and trimming come from the DNA, and the V and J calls and clone size come from that table. Within this sample are about 24,000 clones, with nearly 85% of them counted one time only. The ten largest make up roughly 28% of the sample. The treatment or condition label on this specimen signifies: AdE1-LMPpoly-expanded autologous EBV-specific T-cell therapy followed by anti-PD-1 nivolumab. The sequencing used CD8+ T cells from blood, collected around day 58 from a patient whose treatment included autologous EBV-specific T cells and nivolumab. The clonotype was recovered from a man aged 35-49 years with nasopharyngeal carcinoma.

The nucleotide sequence reads TGTGCCTGGAGTTGGCGGGGGGGTTTAGATACGCAGTATTTT. Translated, it reads CAWSWRGGLDTQYF. This sequence uses TRBV30 and TRBJ2-3; TRBD2 fits 9 bases in the junction. The germline V gene (reference sequence) yields GTSNPN for CDR1 and SVGIG for CDR2. From its cysteine to its phenylalanine, the CDR3 spans 14 amino acids. Of the read, only the CDR3 DNA is kept; its 42 bases are in frame from base 1. The V end gives up 2 bases and the J end 5 bases, leaving 5 bases in the junction not matched to a gene.